The source of this T cell receptor beta chain is a study of breast tumors, draining lymph nodes, adjacent tissues. The study, taken as a whole, reports: Data only fit, rather than demonstrated, lymph node origin of most tumor T cells. Tumors had less TCR diversity than lymph nodes, more than nontumor tissue.

Many counts were recorded for this clonotype. Antigen specificity is unknown. MiXCR, applied by TCRdb to the multiplex PCR reads, yields one record per CDR3 protein. This sample has 150,000 to 200,000 distinct CDR3 sequences, with about 33% found just once. Samples came from axillary lymph nodes draining the breast cancer. This CDR3 is built from 16 residues. Germline CDR1 and CDR2: SGDLS and YYNGEE. The V segment lost 1 base and the J segment 5 bases; nucleotides outside the gene matches: 8. Sequenced material: axillary lymph node tissue. The chain combines TRBV9 with TRBJ2-5, with 10 bases fitting TRBD2. This clonotype originated in a female donor with breast cancer. Some clones in this sample may be carry-over from other donors' samples. In DNA form, the CDR3 reads TGTGCCAGCAGCGTAACCCCTAGCGGGAGTGGTGAGACCCAGTACTTC. Its translation is CASSVTPSGSGETQYF.